Detailed here is one TCR beta chain. The ends were cut back, 6 bases at V and 5 bases at J, with 13 bases in the middle. The CDR3 has 13 amino acids. CDR1 and CDR2 from the germline V gene are MNHNY and SVGAGI (reference sequence). The sample originates from a study of blood T cell repertoires in COVID-19. This table comes from immunoSEQ multiplex PCR, and its TCRdb copy is limited to in-frame clones, with some not included. The sample records approximately 68,000 clones, 65% to 80% being singletons. The V and J genes are TRBV6-6 and TRBJ1-1; perhaps TRBD1 as D (5 bases). The TCR originated in a woman aged 50 to 60 with acute or convalescent COVID-19. Specimen: peripheral blood. Written as DNA, the CDR3 is TGTGCCAGCAGCCTCTCGGCAGGGACTGAAGCTTTCTTT. Residues: CASSLSAGTEAFF.